The 19 T cell receptor beta chains presented below share a single source sample, sequenced in a study of blood T cell repertoires in COVID-19. The protocol was immunoSEQ multiplex PCR, while the TCRdb copy is restricted to in-frame clones and leaves out a portion. The sample yields 250,000 to 350,000 clones, 87% seen once. The specimen was peripheral blood. These TCRs come from a woman aged 45-60 years who had recovered from COVID-19.

The gene calls are TRBV7-2 and TRBJ1-3; TRBD1 might be the D (5 bases). The CDR3 spans 17 residues. V lost 5 bases to trimming and J lost 4 bases, with 21 bases between them. Germline assignment: CDR1 SGHTA and CDR2 FQGNSA. CDR3 residues: CASSAIFRGLKGNTIYF. The CDR3 nucleotides are TGTGCCAGCAGCGCCATCTTTAGGGGCCTAAAAGGAAACACCATATATTTT. Variable domain in full (rest from reference TRBV7-2 and TRBJ1-3): GAGVSQSPSNKVTEKGKDVELRCDPISGHTALYWYRQSLGQGLEFLIYFQGNSAPDKSGLPSDRFSAERTGGSVSTLTIQRTQQEDSAVYLCASSAIFRGLKGNTIYFGEGSWLTVV.

The chain joins TRBV29-1 to TRBJ1-4, with TRBD1 as a possible D gene (6 bases). CDR3 size: 14 residues. Per germline, CDR1 SQVTM and CDR2 ANQGSEA. The ends were cut back, 7 bases at V and 7 bases at J, with 19 bases in the middle. CDR3 loop: CSAIKGDVFEKLFF. DNA for the CDR3: TGCAGCGCCATCAAGGGGGACGTTTTTGAAAAACTGTTTTTT.

CDR3 region: CASSPGGGSLGFGYTF. The CDR3 DNA is TGTGCCAGCAGCCCTGGGGGAGGGTCCCTCGGGTTTGGCTACACCTTC. The gene calls are TRBV7-9 and TRBJ1-2; D might be TRBD1 (5 bases). V dropped 5 bases and J dropped 7 bases, with 23 bases sitting between them. Germline-derived CDR1 and CDR2 are SEHNR and FQNEAQ (reference sequence). CDR3 length: 16 residues.

The genes are TRBV12-5 and TRBJ1-6; 7 nucleotides agree with TRBD1. The CDR3 contains 19 residues. Trimming took 0 bases from V and 4 from J; bases not matched to a gene: 12. Germline V gene sequence: CDR1 LGHNT, CDR2 FRNRAP. CDR3 sequence (DNA): TGTGCTAGTGGTTTGGTCGCGGGGACAGTACGTCCATATAATTCACCCCTCCACTTT. It specifies CASGLVAGTVRPYNSPLHF.

The rearrangement links TRBV6-2 or TRBV6-3 to TRBJ2-1; a possible D gene is TRBD1 (6 bases). The CDR3 is 17 amino acids. Per the germline V gene, CDR1 is MNHEY and CDR2 is SVGEGT. The ends were cut back, 4 bases at V and 8 bases at J, with 24 bases in the middle. This chain's CDR3 is CASSWGLNWGLGHEQFF. CDR3 nucleotides: TGTGCCAGCAGTTGGGGTCTAAATTGGGGGCTCGGGCATGAGCAGTTCTTC.

The chain links TRBV11-2 to TRBJ1-3; unclear D gene. CDR1 and CDR2 (germline): SGHAT, FQNNGV. Trimming left V 5 bases short and J 11 bases short, with 10 bases between. The CDR3 sequence is 11 residues long. The CDR3 protein is CASSPTSAIYF. CDR3 bases: TGTGCCAGCAGCCCCACCAGCGCCATATATTTT. Full variable domain (rest looked up from reference TRBV11-2 and TRBJ1-3): EAGVAQSPRYKIIEKRQSVAFWCNPISGHATLYWYQQILGQGPKLLIQFQNNGVVDDSQLPKDRFSAERLKGVDSTLKIQPAKLEDSAVYLCASSPTSAIYFGEGSWLTVV.

This clone came up once. The DNA for the CDR3 is TGTGCCAGCTGTCGTGTCTACGAGCAGTACTTC. Amino acid sequence: CASCRVYEQYF. The rearrangement uses TRBV2 and TRBJ2-7; D is uncertain. Trimming removed 8 bases from V and 3 bases from J, with 8 bases in between. Germline assignment: CDR1 SNHLY and CDR2 FYNNEI. The CDR3 runs to 11 residues.

V and J are TRBV6-2 or TRBV6-3 and TRBJ1-5; 9 bases are a match to TRBD1. The ends lost 2 bases at V and 7 bases at J; junction bases unmatched: 3. From germline, CDR1 is MNHEY and CDR2 SVGEGT. This CDR3 has 14 residues. CDR3 in amino acids: CASSYMGQGQPQHF. The CDR3 region has the DNA TGTGCCAGCAGTTACATGGGACAGGGACAGCCCCAGCATTTT.

The chain couples TRBV24-1 to TRBJ2-1, with TRBD1 matching over 9 bases. The germline gives CDR1 KGHDR, CDR2 SFDVKD. The CDR3 totals 15 residues. With 3 bases clipped from V and 8 bases from J, the junction kept 7 bases outside the gene matches. CDR3 loop: CATSDPGTGIHEQFF. In nucleotides, the CDR3 is TGTGCCACCAGTGATCCCGGGACAGGGATTCATGAGCAGTTCTTC.

The gene calls are TRBV6-6 and TRBJ2-2; the D gene is possibly TRBD1 (5 bases). The CDR3 covers 16 residues. Germline lookup yields CDR1 MNHNY and CDR2 SVGAGI (reference sequence). The V end lost 2 bases, the J end lost 2 bases, and 12 bases lay between the germline ends. In nucleotides, the CDR3 is TGTGCCAGCAGTTACGGGGCACCAATCAACACCGGGGAGCTGTTTTTT. Translated, it gives CASSYGAPINTGELFF.

J is TRBJ2-7 and V is TRBV6-5; 8 bases are shared with TRBD2. V lost 7 bases to trimming and J lost 2 bases; unmatched junction nucleotides: 7. The length of the CDR3 is 14 residues. Germline CDR1 reads MNHEY; CDR2 reads SVGAGI. This chain's CDR3 is CASKLLAGTYEQYF. The CDR3 DNA reads as TGTGCCAGCAAGCTGCTAGCGGGTACCTACGAGCAGTACTTC.

This sequence joins TRBV10-3 and TRBJ2-1; unclear D gene. The CDR3 loop spans 16 amino acids. The germline V and J ends were trimmed by 3 bases and 2 bases, with 14 bases remaining between them. CDR1 is ENHRY and CDR2 is SYGVKD in the germline V gene. The CDR3 DNA reads as TGTGCCATCAGTGATTCCGCGGTGGATACCTACAATGAGCAGTTCTTC. It encodes CAISDSAVDTYNEQFF.

CDR3 loop: CASSMLGVLYGYTF. The DNA for the CDR3 is TGTGCCAGTAGTATGCTCGGGGTGCTCTATGGCTACACCTTC. The rearrangement joins TRBV19 to TRBJ1-2; D not certain. Germline V gene sequence: CDR1 LNHDA, CDR2 SQIVND (reference sequence). Trimming removed 3 bases from V and 4 bases from J, with 12 bases in between. This CDR3 is built from 14 residues.

The rearrangement joins TRBV7-9 to TRBJ2-1; 12 bases agree with TRBD2. CDR1 and CDR2 from the germline V gene are SEHNR and FQNEAQ (reference sequence). The CDR3 totals 17 residues. The ends lost 5 bases at V and 7 bases at J; junction bases unmatched: 12. The CDR3 region is CASSKASGRAVMNEQFF. The CDR3 DNA reads as TGTGCCAGCAGCAAAGCTAGCGGGAGGGCCGTTATGAATGAGCAGTTCTTC.

Details on this clone: One junction end does not reproduce the germline sequence, and a read error may be involved. The DNA for the CDR3 is TGTGCTAGCAGCCGAGACAGGGGTCAGCCCCAGCATTTT. It specifies CASSRDRGQPQHF. The J gene is TRBJ1-5, the V gene TRBV7-7, with 8 bases identical to TRBD1. The V gene's germline CDR1 is SSHAT and CDR2 FNYEAQ (reference sequence). The CDR3 sequence is 13 residues long.

The rearrangement joins TRBV19 to TRBJ1-5; D uncertain. CDR3 length equals 16 residues. Looked up from germline, CDR1 is LNHDA and CDR2 is SQIVND (reference sequence). The V gene lost 1 base and the J gene lost 5 bases, with 15 bases spanning the gap. CDR3 loop: CASSIGHSFSYQPQHF. The CDR3 DNA reads TGTGCCAGTAGTATAGGTCACAGCTTCTCCTATCAGCCCCAGCATTTT.

V gene TRBV27 combines with J gene TRBJ2-1; weak D call: TRBD1 (7 bases). This CDR3 is built from 14 residues. CDR1 MNHEY and CDR2 SMNVEV come from the germline V gene (reference sequence). Trimming left V 8 bases short and J 7 bases short, with 18 bases between. The CDR3 DNA is TGTGCCAGCCGAAAATTCAGGGGGGAAAATGAGCAGTTCTTC. It specifies CASRKFRGENEQFF.

The chain couples TRBV29-1 to TRBJ1-2; D unresolved. Germline CDR1 and CDR2: SQVTM and ANQGSEA. V was cut by 4 bases and J by 2 bases, with 8 bases left in between. This CDR3 region has 12 residues. CDR3 amino acids: CSVVGGNYGYTF. CDR3 bases: TGCAGCGTTGTTGGCGGGAACTATGGCTACACCTTC.

This clone was observed a single time. This sequence joins TRBV24-1 and TRBJ2-1, with TRBD2 matching 14 bases. Germline CDR1 and CDR2: KGHDR and SFDVKD. This CDR3 region has 18 residues. After removal of 4 bases from V and 6 bases from J, the junction contained 10 bases not matched to a gene. The CDR3 DNA follows: TGTGCCACCAGTGACCCGGGGACTAGCGGGAGTTCGTTCAATGAGCAGTTCTTC. It codes for CATSDPGTSGSSFNEQFF.